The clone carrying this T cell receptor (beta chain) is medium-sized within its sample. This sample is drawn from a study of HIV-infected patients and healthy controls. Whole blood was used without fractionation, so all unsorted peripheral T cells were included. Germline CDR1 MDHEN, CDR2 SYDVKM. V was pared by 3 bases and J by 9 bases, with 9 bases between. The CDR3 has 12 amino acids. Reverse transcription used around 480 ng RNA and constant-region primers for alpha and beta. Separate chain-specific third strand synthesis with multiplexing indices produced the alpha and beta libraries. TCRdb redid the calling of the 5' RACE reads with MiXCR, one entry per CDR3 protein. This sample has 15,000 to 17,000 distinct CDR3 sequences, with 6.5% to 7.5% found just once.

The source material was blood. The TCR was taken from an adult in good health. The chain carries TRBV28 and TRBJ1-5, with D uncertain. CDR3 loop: CASSFESTPQHF. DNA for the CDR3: TGTGCCAGCAGTTTTGAGTCTACGCCCCAGCATTTT.